This T cell receptor (beta chain) is from a study of blood T cell repertoires in COVID-19. The CDR3 consists of 19 residues. Germline CDR1 reads LNHDA; CDR2 reads SQIVND (reference sequence). J gave up 1 base and V 4 bases, and 12 bases lay outside the gene matches. Per the authors' pipeline: Reference gene primers were amplified, and this amplification served to estimate nucleated cell counts. Profiled with immunoSEQ multiplex PCR; TCRdb holds only in-frame clones, not every one. V and J calls and clone size are copied from that table; D and trimming were computed from the DNA. The sample lists some 530,000 clones, 75% to 90% occurring once.

Sequencing was carried out using PBMCs or T cells enriched from blood (not recorded which). V and J are TRBV19 and TRBJ1-5; TRBD1 matches 11 bases. The receptor was derived from a woman aged 60-75 years who had recovered from COVID-19. CDR3 in DNA: TGTGCCAGTAGTACTGGGACAGGGGGATCAATATTGAGCAATCAGCCCCAGCATTTT. This encodes CASSTGTGGSILSNQPQHF.